The 2 T cell receptor beta chains reported below all come from one sample, sequenced in a study of T cells in Graves' hyperthyroidism and ophthalmopathy. Researchers took RNA transcripts and amplified the TCR beta CDR3 regions from them. The HTBI primer set served for first-round RT-PCR of the TCR CDR3. TCRdb re-analysed the multiplex PCR reads in MiXCR, keeping a single row per CDR3 protein. This table has over 650,000 distinct CDR3 sequences, approximately 42% appearing once. Sequenced material: peripheral blood or thyroid tissue (not recorded which). These receptors came from an adult man with Graves' disease, either hyperthyroidism or ophthalmopathy (not recorded which).

On this clonotype itself: A read error may account for a junction end that differs from germline. The rearrangement uses TRBV2 and TRBJ1-6; a possible D gene is TRBD1 (6 bases). Germline V gene lookup returns CDR1 SNHLY and CDR2 FYNNEI. The CDR3 is made up of 14 amino acids. In DNA form, the CDR3 reads TGTGCCACCAGTGCGGACAGACAGTATTCGCCCCTCCACTTT. Translating it yields CATSADRQYSPLHF.

Note on this clonotype: One end of the junction fails to match germline, which may point to a read error. This sequence joins TRBV11-2 and TRBJ1-1; D gene unclear. The germline CDR1 and CDR2 sequences are SGHAT and FQNNGV. The CDR3 runs to 16 residues. The CDR3, as DNA: TGTGCCGGCAGCTTAGAGGCGCGAGGTTTGGGCACTGAAGCTTTCTTT. This sequence encodes CAGSLEARGLGTEAFF.